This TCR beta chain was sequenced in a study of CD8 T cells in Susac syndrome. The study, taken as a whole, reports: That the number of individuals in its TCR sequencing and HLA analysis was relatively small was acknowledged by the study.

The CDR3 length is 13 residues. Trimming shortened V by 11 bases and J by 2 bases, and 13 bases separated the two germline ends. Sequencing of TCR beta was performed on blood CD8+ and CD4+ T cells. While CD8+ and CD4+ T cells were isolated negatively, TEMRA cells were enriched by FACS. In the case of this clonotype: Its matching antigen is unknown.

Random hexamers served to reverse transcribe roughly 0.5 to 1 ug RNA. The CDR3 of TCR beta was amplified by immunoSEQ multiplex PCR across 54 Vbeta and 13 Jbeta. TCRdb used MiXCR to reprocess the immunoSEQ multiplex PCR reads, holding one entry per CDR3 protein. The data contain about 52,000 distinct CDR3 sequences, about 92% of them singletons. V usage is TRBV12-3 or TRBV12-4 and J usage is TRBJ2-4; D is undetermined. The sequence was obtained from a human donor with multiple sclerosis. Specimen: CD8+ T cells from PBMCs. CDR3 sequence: CASAAGTKNIQYF. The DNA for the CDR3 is TGTGCCTCAGCAGCCGGCACCAAAAACATTCAGTACTTC.